Listed below are T cell receptor beta chains from one sample, sequenced in a study of early T cells in non-severe SARS-CoV-2 infection. MiXCR, applied by TCRdb to the 5' RACE reads, yields one record per CDR3 protein. The table shows 70,000 to 95,000 distinct CDR3 sequences, with roughly 16% occurring only once. The sequenced sample was whole blood. Source of these receptors: an adult who was a healthcare worker with PCR-confirmed SARS-CoV-2 infection or an uninfected control (not recorded which). CDR3s include the opening cysteine and the closing phenylalanine or tryptophan.

v_gene | CDR3aa
TRBV29-1 | CSVGDAYGYTF
TRBV12-3/TRBV12-4 | CASSPGDRSSYNEQFF
TRBV6-1 | CASSGPEQSGANVLTF
TRBV6-1 | CASRNEGSSTDTQYF
TRBV3-1 | CASSLGGYEQYF
TRBV9 | CASSVVDSYNEQFF
TRBV28 | CASRIRQVNYGYTF
TRBV5-1 | CASSLYREKGEKLFF
TRBV29-1 | CSVGGLDRGNPEAFF
TRBV7-6 | CASSLETGESWRNTEAFF
TRBV11-2 | CASSPGGTSGELFF
TRBV7-6 | CASSRLSPYEQYF
TRBV3-1 | CASSPTGQGTHQPQHF
TRBV3-1 | CASSQDSMNSEQYF
TRBV20-1 | CSATTQETQYF
TRBV20-1 | CSARAGDNEQFF
TRBV5-1 | CASSLDGQGVYGYTF
TRBV19 | CASSRTSGGASNEQFF
TRBV11-2 | CASSLGGNFSYNEQFF
TRBV6-1 | CASRGTDLSGANVLTF
TRBV18 | CASSPGPKDTQYF
TRBV7-8 | CASSPGQGTFSYEQYF
TRBV29-1 | CSVERAGYELYF
TRBV7-9 | CASSPGPTVYEQYF
TRBV29-1 | CCVQTGASMNTEAFF